This TCR beta chain was identified during a study of T cells in Graves' hyperthyroidism and ophthalmopathy. As to this clonotype: Its antigen remains unidentified.

TCR beta CDR3 sequences were amplified from RNA transcripts. When the TCR CDR3 underwent first-round RT-PCR, the HTBI primer set was used. TCRdb recomputed calls from the multiplex PCR reads with MiXCR, one row per CDR3 protein. The data hold under 350,000 distinct CDR3 sequences, with roughly 18% observed a single time. This CDR3 spans 13 amino acids. Germline-derived CDR1 and CDR2 are MGHRA and YSYEKL. The V end lost 0 bases, the J end lost 5 bases, and 5 bases lay between the germline ends. Study-wide points: Most expanded thyroid clonotypes above 0.001 also appeared in blood. The authors' 13 V-J model separated ophthalmopathy from stable hyperthyroidism.

This receptor was obtained from a woman aged 45-60 years with Graves' hyperthyroidism. What was sequenced was blood. V and J are TRBV4-1 and TRBJ1-5; the D is unclear. The CDR3 region is CASSQDVYQPQHF. The CDR3 bases are TGCGCCAGCAGCCAAGATGTATATCAGCCCCAGCATTTT.